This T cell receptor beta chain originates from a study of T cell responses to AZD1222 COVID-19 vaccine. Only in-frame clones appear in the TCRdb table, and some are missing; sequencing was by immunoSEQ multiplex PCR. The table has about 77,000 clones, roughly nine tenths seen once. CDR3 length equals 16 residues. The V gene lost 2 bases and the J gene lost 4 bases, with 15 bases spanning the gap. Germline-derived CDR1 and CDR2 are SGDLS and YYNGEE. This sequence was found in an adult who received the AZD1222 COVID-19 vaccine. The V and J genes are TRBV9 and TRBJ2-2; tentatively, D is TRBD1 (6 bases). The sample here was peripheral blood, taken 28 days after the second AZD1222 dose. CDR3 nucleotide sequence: TGTGCCAGCAGCGTCGCCGCAGGGGTAGGCACCGGGGAGCTGTTTTTT. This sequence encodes CASSVAAGVGTGELFF.